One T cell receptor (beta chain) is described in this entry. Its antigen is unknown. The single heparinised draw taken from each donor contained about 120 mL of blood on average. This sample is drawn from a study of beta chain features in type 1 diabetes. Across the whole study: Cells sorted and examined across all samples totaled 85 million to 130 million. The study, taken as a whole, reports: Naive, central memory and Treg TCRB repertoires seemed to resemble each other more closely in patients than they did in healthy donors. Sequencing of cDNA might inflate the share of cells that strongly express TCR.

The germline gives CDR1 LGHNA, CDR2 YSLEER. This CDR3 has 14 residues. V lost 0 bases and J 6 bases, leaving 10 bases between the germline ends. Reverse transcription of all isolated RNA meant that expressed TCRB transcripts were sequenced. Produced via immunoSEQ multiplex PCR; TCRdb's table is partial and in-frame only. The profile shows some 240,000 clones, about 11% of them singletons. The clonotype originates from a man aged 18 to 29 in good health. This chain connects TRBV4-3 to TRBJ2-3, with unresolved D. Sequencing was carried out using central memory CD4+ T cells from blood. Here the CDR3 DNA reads TGCGCCAGCAGCCAAGAATTGTTTTCCGATACGCAGTATTTT. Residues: CASSQELFSDTQYF.